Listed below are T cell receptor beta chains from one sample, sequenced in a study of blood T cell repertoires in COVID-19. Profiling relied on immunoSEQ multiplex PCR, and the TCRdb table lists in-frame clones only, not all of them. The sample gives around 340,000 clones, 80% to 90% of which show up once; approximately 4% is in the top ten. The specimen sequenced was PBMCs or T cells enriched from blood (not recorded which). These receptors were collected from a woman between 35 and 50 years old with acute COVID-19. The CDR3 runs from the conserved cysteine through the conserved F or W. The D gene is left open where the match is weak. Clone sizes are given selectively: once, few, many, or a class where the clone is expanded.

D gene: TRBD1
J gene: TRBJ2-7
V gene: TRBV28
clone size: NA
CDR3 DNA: TGTGCCAGCAGTTTAGCAACAGGGGGCGACGAGCAGTACTTC
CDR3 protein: CASSLATGGDEQYF

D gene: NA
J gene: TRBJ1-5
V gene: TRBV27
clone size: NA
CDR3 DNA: TGTGCCAGCACCCCGGGCAGGGGCAGCCAGCCCCAGCATTTT
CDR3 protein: CASTPGRGSQPQHF

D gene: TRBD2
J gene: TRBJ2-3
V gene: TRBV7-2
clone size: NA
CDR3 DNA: TGTGCCAGCAGCCCTAGCGGGAGGACTACAGATACGCAGTATTTT
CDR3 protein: CASSPSGRTTDTQYF

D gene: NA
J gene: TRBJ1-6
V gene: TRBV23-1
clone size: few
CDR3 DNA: TGCGCCAGCAGTCAATGGGACTTAGGTTCACCCCTCCACTTT
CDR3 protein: CASSQWDLGSPLHF

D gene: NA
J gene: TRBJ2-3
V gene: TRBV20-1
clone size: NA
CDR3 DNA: TGCAGTGCTAGTTTATCAGATACGCAGTATTTT
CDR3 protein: CSASLSDTQYF

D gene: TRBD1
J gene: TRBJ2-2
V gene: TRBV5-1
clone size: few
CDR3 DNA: TGCGCCAGCAGCTTCCCGGGACAGGACACCGGGGAGCTGTTTTTT
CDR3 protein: CASSFPGQDTGELFF

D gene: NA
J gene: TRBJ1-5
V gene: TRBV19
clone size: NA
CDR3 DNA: TGTGCCAGTAGTACTTCAGGGGGCAATCAGCCCCAGCATTTT
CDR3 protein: CASSTSGGNQPQHF

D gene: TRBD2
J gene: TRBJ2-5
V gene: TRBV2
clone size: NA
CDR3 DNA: TGTGCCAGTCAGGGGACTAGGATGGAGGAGACCCAGTACTTC
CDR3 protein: CASQGTRMEETQYF

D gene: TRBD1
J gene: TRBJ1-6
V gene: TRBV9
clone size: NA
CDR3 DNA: TGTGCCAGCAGCACTCAAAAGGGACAGGGACTAAATTCACCCCTCCACTTT
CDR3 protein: CASSTQKGQGLNSPLHF

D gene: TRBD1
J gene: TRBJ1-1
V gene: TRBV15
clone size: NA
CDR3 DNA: TGTGCCACCAACCGGGGACAGACGATGAACACTGAAGCTTTCTTT
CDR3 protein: CATNRGQTMNTEAFF

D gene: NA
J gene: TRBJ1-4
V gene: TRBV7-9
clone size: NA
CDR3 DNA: TGTGCCAGCAGCTTTCGTTCGGGAGGAAAACTGTTTTTT
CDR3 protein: CASSFRSGGKLFF

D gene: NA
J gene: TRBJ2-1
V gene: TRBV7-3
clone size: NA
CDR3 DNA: TGTGCCAGCAGCCTTGGGACTGGCAATGAGCAGTTCTTC
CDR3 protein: CASSLGTGNEQFF

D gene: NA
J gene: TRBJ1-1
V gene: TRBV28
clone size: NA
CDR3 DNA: TGTGCCAGCAGTTCAGTCACAGCTTACGCGAACACTGAAGCTTTCTTT
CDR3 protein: CASSSVTAYANTEAFF

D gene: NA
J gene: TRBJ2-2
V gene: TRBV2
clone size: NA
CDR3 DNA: TGTGCCAGCATCCCTGACAGGAACACCGGGGAGCTGTTTTTT
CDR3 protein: CASIPDRNTGELFF

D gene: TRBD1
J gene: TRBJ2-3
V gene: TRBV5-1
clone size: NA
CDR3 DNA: TGCGCCAGCAGCAGGCCGGGACAGGGTTTGGCAGATACGCAGTATTTT
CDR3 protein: CASSRPGQGLADTQYF

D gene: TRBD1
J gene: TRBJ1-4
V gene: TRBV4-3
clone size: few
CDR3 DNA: TGCGCCAGCAGCCAAGATTACGGCAGGGGGGTTGAAAAACTGTTTTTT
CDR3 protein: CASSQDYGRGVEKLFF

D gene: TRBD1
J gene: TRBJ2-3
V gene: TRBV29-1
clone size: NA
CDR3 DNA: TGCAGCGTTGCAAAGGGGACAGCGGGCACAGATACGCAGTATTTT
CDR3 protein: CSVAKGTAGTDTQYF

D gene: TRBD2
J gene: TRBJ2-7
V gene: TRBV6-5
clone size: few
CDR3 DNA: TGTGCCAGCAGTTATGCACCGGGAGGCTCCTACGAGCAGTACTTC
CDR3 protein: CASSYAPGGSYEQYF

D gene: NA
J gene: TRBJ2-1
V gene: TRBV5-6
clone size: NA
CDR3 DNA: TGTGCCAGCAGCCCAATTACAGTTTACAATGAGCAGTTCTTC
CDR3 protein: CASSPITVYNEQFF

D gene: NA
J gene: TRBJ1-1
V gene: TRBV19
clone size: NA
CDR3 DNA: TGTGCCAGTAGTCCAACCCGGACGAGGGTAGGTTACACTGAAGCTTTCTTT
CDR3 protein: CASSPTRTRVGYTEAFF

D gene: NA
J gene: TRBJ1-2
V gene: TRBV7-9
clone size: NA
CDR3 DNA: TGTGCCAGCAGCTTAGACCCGCGGGGGGGCTACACCTTC
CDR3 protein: CASSLDPRGGYTF

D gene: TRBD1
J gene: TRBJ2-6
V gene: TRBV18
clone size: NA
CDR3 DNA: TGTGCCAGCTCACCACCGGGACAGGGGACCTCCGTCCTGACTTTC
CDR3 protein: CASSPPGQGTSVLTF

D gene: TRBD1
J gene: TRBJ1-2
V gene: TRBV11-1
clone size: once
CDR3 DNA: TGTGCCAGCAGCCCTGACAGGGGGGGAGGCTACACCTTC
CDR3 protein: CASSPDRGGGYTF

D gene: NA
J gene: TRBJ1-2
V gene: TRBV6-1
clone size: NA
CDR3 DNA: TGTGCCAGCAGTGATGGCAGGGCCACAGTCTACACCTTC
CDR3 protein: CASSDGRATVYTF

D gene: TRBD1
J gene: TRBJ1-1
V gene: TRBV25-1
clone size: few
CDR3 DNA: TGTGCCAGTAACCAACAGGGGGGTCGGGAAGCTTTCTTT
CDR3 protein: CASNQQGGREAFF

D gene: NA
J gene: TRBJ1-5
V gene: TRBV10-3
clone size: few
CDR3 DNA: TGTGCCATCAGTCGGTCCCCGGTTCAGGAAGATCAGCCCCAGCATTTT
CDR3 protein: CAISRSPVQEDQPQHF

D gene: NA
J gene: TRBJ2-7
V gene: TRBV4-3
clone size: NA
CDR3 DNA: TGCGCCAGCAGCCAAGAGACGACCGGGGGCTACGAGCAGTACTTC
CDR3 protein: CASSQETTGGYEQYF

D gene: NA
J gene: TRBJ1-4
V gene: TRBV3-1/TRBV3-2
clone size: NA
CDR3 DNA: TGTGCCAGCAGCCCTACCGGGGGTGATGAAAAACTGTTTTTT
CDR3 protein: CASSPTGGDEKLFF

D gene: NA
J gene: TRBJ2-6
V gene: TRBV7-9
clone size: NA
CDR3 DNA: TGTGCCAAGGAGCCGAGCTCTGGGGCCAACGTCCTGACTTTC
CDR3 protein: CAKEPSSGANVLTF

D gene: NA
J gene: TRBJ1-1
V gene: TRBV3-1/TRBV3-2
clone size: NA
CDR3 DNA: TGTGCCAGCAGCCAAGGGGAGGGAAACACTGAAGCTTTCTTT
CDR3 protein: CASSQGEGNTEAFF

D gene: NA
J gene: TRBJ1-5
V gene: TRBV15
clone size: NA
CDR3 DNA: TGTGCCACGAAACAGGGACGGCACAATCAGCCCCAGCATTTT
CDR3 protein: CATKQGRHNQPQHF

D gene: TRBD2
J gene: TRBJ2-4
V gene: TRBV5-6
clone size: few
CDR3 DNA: TGTGCCAGCAGACTAGCGGGGGCCAAAAACATTCAGTACTTC
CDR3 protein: CASRLAGAKNIQYF

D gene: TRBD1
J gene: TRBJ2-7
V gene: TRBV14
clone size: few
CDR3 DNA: TGTGCCAGCAGCCGGGACAGGGGGCGCCGGGAGCAGTACTTC
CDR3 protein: CASSRDRGRREQYF

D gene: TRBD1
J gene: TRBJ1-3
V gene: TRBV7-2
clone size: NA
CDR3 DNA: TGTGCCAGCAGCTTTTACCAGGGGGCGTTCTCTGGAAACACCATATATTTT
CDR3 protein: CASSFYQGAFSGNTIYF

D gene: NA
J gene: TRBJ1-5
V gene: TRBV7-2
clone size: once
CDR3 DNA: TGTGCCAGCAGCTCGGCGGGGGGCAATCAGCCCCAGCATTTT
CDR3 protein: CASSSAGGNQPQHF

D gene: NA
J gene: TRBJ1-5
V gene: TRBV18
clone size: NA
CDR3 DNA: TGTGCCAGCTCACCCGGGACACATAGCAATCAGCCCCAGCATTTT
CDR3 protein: CASSPGTHSNQPQHF

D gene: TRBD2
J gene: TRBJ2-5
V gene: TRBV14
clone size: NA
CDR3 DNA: TGTGCCAGCAGCCAAGTACGCTCGAGCGGGAGGGCCCTAGAGACCCAGTACTTC
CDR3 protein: CASSQVRSSGRALETQYF

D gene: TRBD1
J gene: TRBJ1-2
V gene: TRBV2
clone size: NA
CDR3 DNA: TGTGCCAGCAGTGTCGACAGGGGAGCTAACTATGGCTACACCTTC
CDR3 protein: CASSVDRGANYGYTF

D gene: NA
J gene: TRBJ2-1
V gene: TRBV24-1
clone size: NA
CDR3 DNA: TGTGCCACCAGTGATTTCCGGGTCGTTGAGCAGTTCTTC
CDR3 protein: CATSDFRVVEQFF

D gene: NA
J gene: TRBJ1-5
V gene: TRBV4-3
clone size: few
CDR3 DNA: TGCGCCAGCAGCCCAGCCGCGGGAGGGAGCAATCAGCCCCAGCATTTT
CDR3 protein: CASSPAAGGSNQPQHF

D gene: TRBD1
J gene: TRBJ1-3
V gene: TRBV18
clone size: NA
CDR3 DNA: TGTGCCAGCTCACCACTCGGTCGGGGACAGAACGGAAACACCATATATTTT
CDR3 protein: CASSPLGRGQNGNTIYF

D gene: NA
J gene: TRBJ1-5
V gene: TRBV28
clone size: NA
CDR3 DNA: TGTGCCAGCAGCCTTATAGGGGGGGGGCGAAGCAATCAGCCCCAGCATTTT
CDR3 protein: CASSLIGGGRSNQPQHF

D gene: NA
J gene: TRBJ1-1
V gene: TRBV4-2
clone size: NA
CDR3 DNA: TGTGCCAGCAGCCAAGAGACAGCCGGGGGGCCTGGAGCTTTCTTT
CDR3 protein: CASSQETAGGPGAFF

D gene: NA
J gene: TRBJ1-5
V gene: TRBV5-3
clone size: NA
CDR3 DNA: TGTGCCAGAAGTTCAGGCCCCGTAGCCCAGCATTTT
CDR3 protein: CARSSGPVAQHF

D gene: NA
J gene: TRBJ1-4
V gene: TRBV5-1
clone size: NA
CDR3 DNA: TGCGCCAGCAGCTTGGGGTCGGGAAAAAATGAAAAACTGTTTTTT
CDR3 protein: CASSLGSGKNEKLFF

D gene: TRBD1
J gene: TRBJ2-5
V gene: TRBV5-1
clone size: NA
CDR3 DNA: TGCGCCAGCAGCTTGCCCGGGACAGCCATACAAGAGACCCAGTACTTC
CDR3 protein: CASSLPGTAIQETQYF

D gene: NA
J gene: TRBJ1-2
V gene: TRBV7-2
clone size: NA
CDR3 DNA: TGTGCCAGCAGCTCCGACGGCGGGCAAGCTGGTGGCTACACCTTC
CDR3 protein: CASSSDGGQAGGYTF

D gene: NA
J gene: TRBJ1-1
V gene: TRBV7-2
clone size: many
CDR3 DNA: TGTGCCAGCAGCCCAGGGTTCACGGCTTTCTTT
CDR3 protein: CASSPGFTAFF

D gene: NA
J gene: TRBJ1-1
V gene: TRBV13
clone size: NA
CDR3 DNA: TGTGCCAGCAGCTTACGCGGCAGGGGCATCACTGAAGCTTTCTTT
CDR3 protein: CASSLRGRGITEAFF

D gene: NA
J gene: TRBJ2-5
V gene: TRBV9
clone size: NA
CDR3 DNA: TGTGCCAGCAGCCCCCTAGCGCTGGTAGAGACCCAGTACTTC
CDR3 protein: CASSPLALVETQYF

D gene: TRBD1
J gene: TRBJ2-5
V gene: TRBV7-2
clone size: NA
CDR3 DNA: TGTGCCAGCAGCTCGACAGGGTTTGGGGAGACCCAGTACTTC
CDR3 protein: CASSSTGFGETQYF

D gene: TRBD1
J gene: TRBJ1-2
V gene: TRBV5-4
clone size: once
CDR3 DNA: TGTGCCAGCAGCAGGACAGGGTATGACTATGGCTACACCTTC
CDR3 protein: CASSRTGYDYGYTF

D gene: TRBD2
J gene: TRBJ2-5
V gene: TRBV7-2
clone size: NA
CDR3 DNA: TGTGCCAGCAGCTTAGATCGACTAGCGGGACAAGAGACCCAGTACTTC
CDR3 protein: CASSLDRLAGQETQYF

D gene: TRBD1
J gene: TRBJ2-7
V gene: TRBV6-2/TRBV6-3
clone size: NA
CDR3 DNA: TGTGCCAGCAGCCAACACCCCCGGGACAGGGAATGGTCTGGAAACGAGCAGTACTTC
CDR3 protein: CASSQHPRDREWSGNEQYF

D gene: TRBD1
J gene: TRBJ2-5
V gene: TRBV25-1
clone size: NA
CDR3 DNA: TGTGCCAGCAGGAACAGGGGAGAGGGGACCCAGTACTTC
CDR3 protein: CASRNRGEGTQYF